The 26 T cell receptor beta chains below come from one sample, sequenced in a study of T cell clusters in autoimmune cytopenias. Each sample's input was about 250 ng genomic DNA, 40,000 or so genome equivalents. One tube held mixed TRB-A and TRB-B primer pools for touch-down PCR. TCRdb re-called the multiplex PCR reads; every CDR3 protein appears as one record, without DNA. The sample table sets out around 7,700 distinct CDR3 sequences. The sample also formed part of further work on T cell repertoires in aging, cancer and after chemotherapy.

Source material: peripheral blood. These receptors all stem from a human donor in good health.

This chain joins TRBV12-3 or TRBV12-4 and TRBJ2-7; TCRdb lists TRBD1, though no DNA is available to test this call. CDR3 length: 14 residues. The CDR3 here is CASSLGQQYNEQYF.

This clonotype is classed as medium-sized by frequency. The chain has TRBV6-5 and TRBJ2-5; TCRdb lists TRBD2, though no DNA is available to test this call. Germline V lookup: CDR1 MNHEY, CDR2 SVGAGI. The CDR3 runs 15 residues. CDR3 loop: CASSRLAGGTETQYF.

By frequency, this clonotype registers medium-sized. CDR3: CAWTTVGGYNEQFF. The chain couples TRBV30 to TRBJ2-1; as DNA is missing, the TRBD1 call by TCRdb cannot be tested. The CDR3 runs 14 residues. The germline V gene has CDR1 GTSNPN and CDR2 SVGIG (reference sequence).

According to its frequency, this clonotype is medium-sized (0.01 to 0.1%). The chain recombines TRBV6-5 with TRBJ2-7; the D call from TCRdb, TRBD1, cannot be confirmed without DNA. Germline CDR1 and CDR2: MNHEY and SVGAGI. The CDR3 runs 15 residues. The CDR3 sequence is CASSAAGTGRYEQYF.

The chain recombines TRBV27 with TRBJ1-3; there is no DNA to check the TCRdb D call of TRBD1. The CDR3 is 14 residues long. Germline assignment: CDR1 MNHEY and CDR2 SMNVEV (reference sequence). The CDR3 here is CASRPDSTGNTIYF.

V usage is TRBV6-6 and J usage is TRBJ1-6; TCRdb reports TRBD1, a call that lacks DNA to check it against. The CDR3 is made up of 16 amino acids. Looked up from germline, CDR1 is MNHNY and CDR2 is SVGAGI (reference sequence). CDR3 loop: CASSYSAGQGLSPLHF.

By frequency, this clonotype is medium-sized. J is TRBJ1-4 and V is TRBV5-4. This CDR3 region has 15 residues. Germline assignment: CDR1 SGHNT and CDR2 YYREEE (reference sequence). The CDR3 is CASSVGRSTNEKLFF.

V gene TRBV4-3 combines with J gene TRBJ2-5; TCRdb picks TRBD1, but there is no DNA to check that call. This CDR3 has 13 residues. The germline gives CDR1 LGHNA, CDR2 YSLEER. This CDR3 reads CASSQDFRGTQYF.

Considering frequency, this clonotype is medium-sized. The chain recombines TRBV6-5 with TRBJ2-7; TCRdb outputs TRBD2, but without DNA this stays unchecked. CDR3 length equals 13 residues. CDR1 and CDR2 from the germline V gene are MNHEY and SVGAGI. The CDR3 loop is CASRGTSGYEQYF.

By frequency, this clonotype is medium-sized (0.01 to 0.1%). CDR3 region: CASSIAQNTGELFF. The chain is built from TRBV19 and TRBJ2-2. The CDR3 is 14 amino acids. In germline, CDR1 is LNHDA, CDR2 SQIVND (reference sequence).

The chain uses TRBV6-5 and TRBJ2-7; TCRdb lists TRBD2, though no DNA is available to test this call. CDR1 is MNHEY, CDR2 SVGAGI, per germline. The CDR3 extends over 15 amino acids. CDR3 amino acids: CASSVVSGVSYEQYF.

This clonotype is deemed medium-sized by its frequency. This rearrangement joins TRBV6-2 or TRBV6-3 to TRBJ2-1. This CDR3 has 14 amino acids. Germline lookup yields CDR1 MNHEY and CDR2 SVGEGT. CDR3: CASSSGSSYNEQFF.

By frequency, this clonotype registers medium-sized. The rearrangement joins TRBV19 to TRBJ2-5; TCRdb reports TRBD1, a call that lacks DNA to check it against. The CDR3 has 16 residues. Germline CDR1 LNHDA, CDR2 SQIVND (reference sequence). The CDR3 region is CASSTSPSSEVETQYF.

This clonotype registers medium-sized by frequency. The CDR3 loop reads CAWSVDGRGKLFF. The chain recombines TRBV30 with TRBJ1-4. This CDR3 has 13 amino acids. Germline V CDR1 and CDR2: GTSNPN, SVGIG (reference sequence).

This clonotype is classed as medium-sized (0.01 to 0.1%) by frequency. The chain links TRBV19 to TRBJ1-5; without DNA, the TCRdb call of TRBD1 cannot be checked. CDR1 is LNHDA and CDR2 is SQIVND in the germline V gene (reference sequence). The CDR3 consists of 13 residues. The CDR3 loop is CASNPYRDQPQHF.

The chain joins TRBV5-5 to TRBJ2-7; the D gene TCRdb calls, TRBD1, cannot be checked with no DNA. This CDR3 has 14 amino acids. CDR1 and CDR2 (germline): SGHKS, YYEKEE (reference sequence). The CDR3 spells CASSFGQISYEQYF. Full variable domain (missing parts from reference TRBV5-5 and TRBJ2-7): DAGVTQSPTHLIKTRGQQVTLRCSPISGHKSVSWYQQVLGQGPQFIFQYYEKEERGRGNFPDRFSARQFPNYSSELNVNALLLGDSALYLCASSFGQISYEQYFGPGTRLTVT.

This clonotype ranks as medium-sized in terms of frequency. CDR3 amino acids: CASSYSGLINTGELFF. The chain couples TRBV6-5 to TRBJ2-2; TCRdb gives TRBD2 as the D gene, but with no DNA this cannot be confirmed. CDR1 and CDR2 (germline): MNHEY, SVGAGI. The CDR3 extends over 16 amino acids.

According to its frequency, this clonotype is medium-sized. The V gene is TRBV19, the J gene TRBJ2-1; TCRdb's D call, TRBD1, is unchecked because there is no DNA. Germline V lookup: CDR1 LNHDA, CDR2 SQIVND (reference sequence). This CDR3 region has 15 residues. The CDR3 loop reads CASSLQGGSYNEQFF. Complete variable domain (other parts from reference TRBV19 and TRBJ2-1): DGGITQSPKYLFRKEGQNVTLSCEQNLNHDAMYWYRQDPGQGLRLIYYSQIVNDFQKGDIAEGYSVSREKKESFPLTVTSAQKNPTAFYLCASSLQGGSYNEQFFGPGTRLTVL.

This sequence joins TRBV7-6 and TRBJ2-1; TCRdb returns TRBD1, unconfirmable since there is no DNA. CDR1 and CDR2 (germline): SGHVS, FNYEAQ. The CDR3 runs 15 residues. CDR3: CASSFMGQGGNEQFF.

Here the CDR3 reads CASSLEQGGEKLFF. The chain uses TRBV5-4 and TRBJ1-4; TCRdb's D call, TRBD1, is unchecked because there is no DNA. Germline assignment: CDR1 SGHNT and CDR2 YYREEE (reference sequence). There are 14 residues in the CDR3.

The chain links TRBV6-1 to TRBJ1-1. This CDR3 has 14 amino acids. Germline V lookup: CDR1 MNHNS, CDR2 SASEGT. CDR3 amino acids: CASSYNGMNTEAFF.

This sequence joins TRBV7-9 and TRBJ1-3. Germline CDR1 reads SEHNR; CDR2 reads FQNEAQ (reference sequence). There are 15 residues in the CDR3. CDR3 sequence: CATLETRGSGNTIYF.

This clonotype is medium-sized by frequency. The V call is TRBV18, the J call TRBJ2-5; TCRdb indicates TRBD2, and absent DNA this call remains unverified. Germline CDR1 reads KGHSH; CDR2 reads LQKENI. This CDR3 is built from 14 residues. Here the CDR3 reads CASSPSGGQETQYF.

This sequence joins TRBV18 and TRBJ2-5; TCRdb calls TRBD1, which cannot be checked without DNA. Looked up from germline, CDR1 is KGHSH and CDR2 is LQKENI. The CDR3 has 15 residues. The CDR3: CASSPTLGAQETQYF.

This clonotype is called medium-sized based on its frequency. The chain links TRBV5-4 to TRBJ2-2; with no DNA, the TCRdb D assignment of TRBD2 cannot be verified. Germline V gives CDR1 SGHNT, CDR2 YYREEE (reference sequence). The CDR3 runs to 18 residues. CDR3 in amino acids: CASSPAGTRPINTGELFF.

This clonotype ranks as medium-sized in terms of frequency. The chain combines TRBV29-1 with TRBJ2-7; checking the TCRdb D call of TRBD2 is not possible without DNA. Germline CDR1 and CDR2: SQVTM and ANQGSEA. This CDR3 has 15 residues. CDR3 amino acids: CSVGLRDKLSYEQYF.